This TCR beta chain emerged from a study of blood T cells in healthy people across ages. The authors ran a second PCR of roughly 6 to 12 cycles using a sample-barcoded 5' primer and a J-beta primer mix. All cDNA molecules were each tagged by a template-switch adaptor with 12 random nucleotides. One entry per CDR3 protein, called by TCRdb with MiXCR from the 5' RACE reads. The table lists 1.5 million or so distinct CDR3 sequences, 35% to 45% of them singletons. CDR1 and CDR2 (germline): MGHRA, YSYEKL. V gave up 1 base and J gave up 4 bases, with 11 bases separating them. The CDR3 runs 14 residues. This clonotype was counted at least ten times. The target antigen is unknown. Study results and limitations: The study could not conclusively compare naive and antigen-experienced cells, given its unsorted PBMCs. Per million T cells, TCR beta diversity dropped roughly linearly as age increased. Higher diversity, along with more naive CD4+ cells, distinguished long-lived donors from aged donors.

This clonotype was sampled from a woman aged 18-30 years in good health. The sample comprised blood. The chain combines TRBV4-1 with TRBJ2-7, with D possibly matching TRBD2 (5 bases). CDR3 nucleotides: TGCGCCAGCAGCCAAGGGGCGGGCAGTTACGAGCAGTACTTC. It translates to CASSQGAGSYEQYF.